This TCR beta chain was documented in a study of cytomegalovirus exposure and HLA in healthy donors. Turning to the study itself: In an earlier analysis, approximately 120 million unique TCR beta sequences were found from approximately 190 million T cells. The study, taken as a whole, reports: There were a few CMV-associated chains whose specificity for CMV antigens was confirmed in vitro. Later on, an analysis found that several of the most significant clusters appeared to be linked to common viral pathogens, which included parvovirus B19.

V lost 5 bases, J lost 5 bases, and 2 bases stayed unmatched. From germline, CDR1 is SGHAT and CDR2 FQNNGV. The CDR3 is made up of 13 amino acids. Only one count was recorded for this clone. Its antigen is undetermined. 60 Vbeta and 13 Jbeta primers were used in PCR. Data came from immunoSEQ multiplex PCR; TCRdb stores just in-frame clones and leaves some out. This sample has more than 100,000 clones, with roughly 80% found just once. The clonotype comes from a female donor in good health and CMV-seropositive. Sequenced sample: PBMCs. The chain recombines TRBV11-2 with TRBJ1-4; 7 bases are shared with TRBD1. CDR3 in DNA: TGTGCCAGCAGCAAGACAGGGAATGAAAAACTGTTTTTT. The encoded protein is CASSKTGNEKLFF.